One sample yielded the 18 T cell receptor beta chains listed below, sequenced in a study of blood T cell repertoires in COVID-19 (dated by TCRdb to 2018 to 2021). The library was produced with the immunoSEQ multiplex PCR assay. TCRdb retrieved this table from immuneACCESS and kept in-frame rearrangements only. Not all clones are present; in checked studies, unresolved V genes account for under half, and no reason is known for the remainder. For this sample there are over 110,000 clones; approximately 90% appear just once. Around 26% of the sample rests with the top ten. Sequenced sample: peripheral blood. These receptors originate from a human donor in a cohort sampled during active COVID-19.

This chain joins TRBV9 and TRBJ2-7, with TRBD2 matching over 8 bases. The CDR3 extends over 14 amino acids. From germline, CDR1 is SGDLS and CDR2 YYNGEE. Trimming took 4 bases from V and 5 from J; bases not matched to a gene: 8. CDR3 DNA sequence: TGTGCCAGCAGCCCCAACTGGGGACTAGACGAGCAGTACTTC. This gives the protein CASSPNWGLDEQYF.

CDR3 sequence reads: CASSVETGGTTDTQYF. The DNA of the CDR3 is TGTGCCAGCAGCGTAGAAACGGGGGGGACTACAGATACGCAGTATTTT. The genes are TRBV9 and TRBJ2-3, with 8 bases aligning to TRBD2. Germline V CDR1 and CDR2: SGDLS, YYNGEE. The V and J ends lost 0 bases and 3 bases, in that order; junction bases with no gene match: 6. This CDR3 spans 16 amino acids.

The chain couples TRBV18 to TRBJ2-1; TRBD1 aligns across 9 bases. The J segment lost 8 bases and the V segment lost 4 bases, leaving 6 bases of the junction unmatched. The germline V gene has CDR1 KGHSH and CDR2 LQKENI. The CDR3 sequence is 14 residues long. In DNA form, the CDR3 reads TGTGCCAGCTCACGGGACAGGGTACGGGATGAGCAGTTCTTC. This sequence encodes CASSRDRVRDEQFF.

The CDR3 DNA reads TGTGCCAGCTCCCCCGACAGGGGGCATGGCTACACCTTC. Protein sequence: CASSPDRGHGYTF. J is TRBJ1-2 and V is TRBV18; 10 nucleotides line up with TRBD1. Trimming took 6 bases from V and 6 from J; bases not matched to a gene: 4. The CDR3 is 13 amino acids. The germline V gene has CDR1 KGHSH and CDR2 LQKENI.

The rearrangement links TRBV2 to TRBJ1-1; 8 bases are a match to TRBD1. The CDR3 contains 16 residues. CDR1 and CDR2 (germline): SNHLY, FYNNEI. The V and J ends lost 0 bases and 0 bases, in that order; junction bases with no gene match: 3. The CDR3 protein is CASSEASGGLNTEAFF. The DNA for the CDR3 is TGTGCCAGCAGTGAAGCGTCAGGGGGCTTGAACACTGAAGCTTTCTTT.

J is TRBJ1-2 and V is TRBV4-3, with 8 bases identical to TRBD1. CDR3 length: 13 residues. V shed 0 bases and J 6 bases; nucleotides not matched to a gene: 0. From germline, CDR1 is LGHNA and CDR2 YSLEER. The CDR3 region has the DNA TGCGCCAGCAGCCAAGACAGGGGGCATGGCTACACCTTC. Encoded protein: CASSQDRGHGYTF.

J is TRBJ1-6 and V is TRBV12-3 or TRBV12-4, with a tentative D call TRBD1 (5 bases). Trimming stripped 7 bases from V and 14 bases from J, with 12 bases between. This CDR3 comprises 11 residues. The CDR3 region has the DNA TGTGCCAGCACCGGGGGGAGGTCCCTCCACTTT. The encoded protein is CASTGGRSLHF.

The rearrangement links TRBV29-1 to TRBJ1-2; 8 nucleotides agree with TRBD1. The germline V gene has CDR1 SQVTM and CDR2 ANQGSEA. The CDR3 loop spans 14 amino acids. Trimming at V came to 5 bases and at J to 6 bases, leaving 11 bases not matched to a gene. The CDR3 region is CSVLVTDRENGYTF. The CDR3 DNA sequence: TGCAGCGTTTTGGTTACGGACAGGGAGAATGGCTACACCTTC.

This rearrangement joins TRBV19 to TRBJ2-3; 8 bases fit TRBD2. The CDR3 consists of 15 residues. From germline, CDR1 is LNHDA and CDR2 SQIVND (reference sequence). J lost 4 bases, V lost 3 bases, and 6 bases had no gene match. The CDR3 bases are TGTGCCAGTAGTATGCTCGCGGGGGGTCCAGATACGCAGTATTTT. It specifies CASSMLAGGPDTQYF.

CDR3 DNA sequence: TGTGCCAGCAGCTTAGCGGGGGGGCCGAATGAGCAGTTCTTC. It codes for CASSLAGGPNEQFF. J is TRBJ2-1 and V is TRBV11-2, with 8 nucleotides matching TRBD2. The CDR3 loop spans 14 amino acids. V was pared by 1 base and J by 7 bases, with 3 bases of the junction left unmatched. Germline assignment: CDR1 SGHAT and CDR2 FQNNGV. The complete variable domain, with remaining parts taken from reference TRBV11-2 and TRBJ2-1, reads EAGVAQSPRYKIIEKRQSVAFWCNPISGHATLYWYQQILGQGPKLLIQFQNNGVVDDSQLPKDRFSAERLKGVDSTLKIQPAKLEDSAVYLCASSLAGGPNEQFFGPGTRLTVL.

V and J are TRBV13 and TRBJ1-1; tentatively, D is TRBD1 (6 bases). The ends were cut back, 4 bases at V and 5 bases at J, with 14 bases in the middle. The CDR3 contains 14 residues. Germline V gene lookup returns CDR1 PRHDT and CDR2 FYEKMQ (reference sequence). Here the CDR3 reads CASSWSGVGTEAFF. The CDR3 DNA reads TGTGCCAGCAGCTGGTCAGGGGTGGGTACTGAAGCTTTCTTT. The entire variable domain, with the rest obtained from reference TRBV13 and TRBJ1-1, is as follows: AAGVIQSPRHLIKEKRETATLKCYPIPRHDTVYWYQQGPGQDPQFLISFYEKMQSDKGSIPDRFSAQQFSDYHSELNMSSLELGDSALYFCASSWSGVGTEAFFGQGTRLTVV.

The CDR3 region is CASSYQGRDYGYTF. Here the CDR3 DNA reads TGTGCCAGCAGTTACCAGGGTCGGGACTATGGCTACACCTTC. V usage is TRBV6-2 or TRBV6-3 and J usage is TRBJ1-2; the D gene is possibly TRBD1 (5 bases). The CDR3 covers 14 residues. The V gene's germline CDR1 is MNHEY and CDR2 SVGEGT. The V gene lost 2 bases and the J gene lost 3 bases, with 10 bases spanning the gap.

V usage is TRBV19 and J usage is TRBJ1-5; D may be TRBD1 (5 bases). Germline V gene data show CDR1 as LNHDA and CDR2 as SQIVND (reference sequence). V was clipped by 7 bases and J by 6 bases, with 16 bases between them. The CDR3 has 14 amino acids. This CDR3 reads CASNRGERGQPQHF. The CDR3 nucleotides are TGTGCCAGTAATCGGGGGGAGAGGGGTCAGCCCCAGCATTTT.

The chain joins TRBV5-8 to TRBJ1-4; a weak D match, TRBD1 (5 bases). The CDR3 has 18 residues. From germline, CDR1 is SGHTS and CDR2 YDEGEE. Trimming cost V 0 bases and J 0 bases, with 15 bases left between them. The CDR3 DNA reads as TGTGCCAGCAGCTTGGCGACAGCGGGCTTTGCAACTAATGAAAAACTGTTTTTT. Translating gives CASSLATAGFATNEKLFF.

The chain uses TRBV29-1 and TRBJ1-5; D gene uncertain. The CDR3 runs 14 residues. Germline values: CDR1 SQVTM, CDR2 ANQGSEA. The V end was cut by 6 bases, the J end by 0 bases, with 12 bases between. The CDR3 spells CSVAVHDSNQPQHF. The DNA for the CDR3 is TGCAGCGTCGCGGTACACGATAGCAATCAGCCCCAGCATTTT.

The chain carries TRBV3-1 (or the pseudogene TRBV3-2) and TRBJ2-7; tentatively, D is TRBD1 (5 bases). V shed 6 bases and J shed 1 base, with 13 bases lying between them. The CDR3 sequence is 14 residues long. Germline CDR1 is LGHDT and CDR2 is YNNKEL (reference sequence). CDR3 protein: CASRRDSFSYEQYF. CDR3 in DNA: TGTGCCAGCAGAAGAGACAGTTTTTCCTACGAGCAGTACTTC.

The CDR3 coding sequence is TGTGCCAGCAGTTACGGAGGGGGCTTAACCTCCGAAGCTTTCTTT. This sequence encodes CASSYGGGLTSEAFF. This chain joins TRBV6-5 and TRBJ1-1; 7 bases map to TRBD1. Trimming cost V 2 bases and J 8 bases; bases outside gene matches: 11. Germline values: CDR1 MNHEY, CDR2 SVGAGI. The CDR3 covers 15 residues.

The chain employs TRBV11-2 and TRBJ1-1; tentatively, D is TRBD1 (5 bases). The germline V and J ends were trimmed by 3 bases and 0 bases, with 14 bases remaining between them. CDR1 and CDR2 from the germline V gene are SGHAT and FQNNGV. The CDR3 loop spans 16 amino acids. CDR3 DNA sequence: TGTGCCAGCAGCTTTGGGGCAGTCTCGGTGAACACTGAAGCTTTCTTT. This translates into CASSFGAVSVNTEAFF.